These 24 T cell receptor beta chains were sequenced from one sample in a study of blood T cells in healthy people across ages (dated by TCRdb to about 2015). To prepare the library, 5' RACE was applied. Sequencing used an Illumina HiSeq 2500. The second PCR ran for about 6 to 11 cycles and used a J-beta primer mix along with a sample-barcoded 5' primer. In TCRdb, the public reads were trimmed at Q25 with fastp and aligned with MiXCR, with productive beta chains retained. Each CDR3 protein appears once, grouped with its most common genes and DNA. For this sample there are about 1.5 million distinct CDR3 sequences; about 43% appear just once. Of the sample, around 8% falls within the top ten clones. Sequences were obtained from blood. The receptors shown here come from a woman between 18 and 30 years old in good health.

The chain carries TRBV28 and TRBJ2-7, with 7 bases that match TRBD2. The CDR3 is made up of 15 amino acids. Germline assignment: CDR1 MDHEN and CDR2 SYDVKM. The ends lost 9 bases at V and 0 bases at J; junction bases unmatched: 11. CDR3 loop: CASSVTGGNSYEQYF. For the CDR3, the DNA is TGTGCCAGTTCAGTTACGGGGGGTAACTCCTACGAGCAGTACTTC. Looking up the rest from reference TRBV28 and TRBJ2-7 gives the full variable domain: DVKVTQSSRYLVKRTGEKVFLECVQDMDHENMFWYRQDPGLGLRLIYFSYDVKMKEKGDIPEGYSVSREKKERFSLILESASTNQTSMYLCASSVTGGNSYEQYFGPGTRLTVT.

This clonotype was picked up many times. The chain carries TRBV20-1 and TRBJ1-2, with D uncertain. The V gene lost 4 bases and the J gene lost 6 bases, with 12 bases spanning the gap. This CDR3 contains 12 residues. CDR1 is DFQATT and CDR2 is SNEGSKA in the germline V gene (reference sequence). Written as DNA, the CDR3 is TGCAGTGCTAATTACCCAGGTCATGGCTACACCTTC. Translating gives CSANYPGHGYTF.

The V call is TRBV12-3 or TRBV12-4, the J call TRBJ1-3; the match to TRBD1 covers 12 bases. The CDR3 has 14 residues. Losses at the gene ends were 5 bases for V and 6 bases for J; bases not matched to a gene: 2. The CDR3 DNA sequence: TGTGCCAGCAGTGGGGGACAGGGGGCAAACACCATATATTTT. Encoded protein: CASSGGQGANTIYF.

The rearrangement uses TRBV29-1 and TRBJ2-5; 7 bases are a match to TRBD1. V gave up 5 bases and J gave up 7 bases; unmatched junction bases: 22. CDR3 length: 17 residues. Germline lookup yields CDR1 SQVTM and CDR2 ANQGSEA. Written as DNA, the CDR3 is TGCAGCGTTCACGAATTTAAGACCGGGACAGACGGAGGGACCCAGTACTTC. It encodes CSVHEFKTGTDGGTQYF. Combining the CDR3 with reference TRBV29-1 and TRBJ2-5 gives the whole variable domain SAVISQKPSRDICQRGTSLTIQCQVDSQVTMMFWYRQQPGQSLTLIATANQGSEATYESGFVIDKFPISRPNLTFSTLTVSNMSPEDSSIYLCSVHEFKTGTDGGTQYFGPGTRLLVL.

This clonotype was found a few times. The chain couples TRBV7-2 to TRBJ1-5; D gene unclear. Per the germline V gene, CDR1 is SGHTA and CDR2 is FQGNSA. The CDR3 has 15 residues. V was shortened by 5 bases and J by 4 bases, with 15 bases between the two germline ends. The CDR3 coding sequence is TGTGCCAGCAGCCCGCGGGCCCTGGGGAATCAGCCCCAGCATTTT. Protein: CASSPRALGNQPQHF.

The chain employs TRBV7-2 and TRBJ2-3; 11 bases are a match to TRBD2. This CDR3 comprises 16 residues. Unmatched junction bases numbered 7, after V lost 1 base and J lost 7 bases. Germline lookup yields CDR1 SGHTA and CDR2 FQGNSA. The CDR3 protein is CASSLGLAGSGYTQYF. CDR3 sequence (DNA): TGTGCCAGCAGCTTAGGACTAGCGGGATCCGGGTATACGCAGTATTTT.

The chain couples TRBV13 to TRBJ2-5; 9 bases align to TRBD1. The junction had 14 bases not matched to a gene; V was cut back by 7 bases and J by 11 bases. The germline V gene encodes CDR1 PRHDT and CDR2 FYEKMQ (reference sequence). The CDR3 spans 14 residues. The CDR3 reads CASTRQGGRNEQYF. DNA for the CDR3: TGTGCCAGCACTCGACAGGGGGGGCGTAATGAGCAGTACTTC.

This chain uses TRBV7-2 with TRBJ2-1, with 9 bases aligning to TRBD2. Germline values: CDR1 SGHTA, CDR2 FQGNSA. V shed 5 bases, J shed 3 bases, and the junction held 8 bases outside the gene matches. This CDR3 comprises 16 residues. CDR3 in DNA: TGTGCCAGCAGCCCTAGCGGGACCCGCTGCTACAATGAGCAGTTCTTC. Amino acids: CASSPSGTRCYNEQFF.

The chain couples TRBV20-1 to TRBJ2-5, with 12 positions matching TRBD2. The CDR3 extends over 16 amino acids. Germline V gene data show CDR1 as DFQATT and CDR2 as SNEGSKA (reference sequence). V shed 0 bases, J shed 4 bases, and the junction held 6 bases outside the gene matches. The chain's CDR3 is CSAREMTSGSVETQYF. The CDR3 DNA is TGCAGTGCTAGAGAAATGACTAGCGGGAGTGTAGAGACCCAGTACTTC.

The genes are TRBV4-2 and TRBJ2-7; 9 bases fit TRBD2. The assigned J gene may be wrong: the sequence end matches TRBJ2-5 better. The V gene's germline CDR1 is LGHNA and CDR2 YNFKEQ. The CDR3 is made up of 14 amino acids. The CDR3 DNA reads TGTGCCAGCAGCCGAGAAAGCGGGGGGGAGACCCAGTACTTC. This translates into CASSRESGGETQYF.

J is TRBJ2-1 and V is TRBV5-1, with 8 nucleotides matching TRBD2. The CDR3 is 14 amino acids. Germline CDR1 and CDR2: SGHRS and YFSETQ. J lost 8 bases, V lost 1 base, and 5 bases had no gene match. CDR3 protein: CASSLSGSPYEQFF. In nucleotides, the CDR3 is TGCGCCAGCAGCTTGAGCGGGAGCCCGTATGAGCAGTTCTTC.

The V call is TRBV15, the J call TRBJ2-1; 12 bases are a match to TRBD2. J was trimmed by 7 bases and V by 1 base; bases with no gene match: 11. The CDR3 is made up of 18 amino acids. From germline, CDR1 is LNHNV and CDR2 YYDKDF (reference sequence). CDR3 protein: CATSRAAKTSGRKNEQFF. The CDR3 DNA reads TGTGCCACCAGCAGAGCTGCAAAAACTAGCGGGAGGAAAAATGAGCAGTTCTTC. The full variable domain, in which reference TRBV15 and TRBJ2-1 provide the parts outside the CDR3, is DAMVIQNPRYQVTQFGKPVTLSCSQTLNHNVMYWYQQKSSQAPKLLFHYYDKDFNNEADTPDNFQSRRPNTSFCFLDIRSPGLGDTAMYLCATSRAAKTSGRKNEQFFGPGTRLTVL.

The chain joins TRBV3-1 to TRBJ1-6; no clear D. CDR3 length equals 14 residues. Germline CDR1 LGHDT, CDR2 YNNKEL (reference sequence). V was trimmed by 1 base and J by 8 bases, leaving 9 bases between them. The CDR3 nucleotides read TGTGCCAGCAGCCAAGTTCAAACGGATTCACCCCTCCACTTT. As protein: CASSQVQTDSPLHF. Filled out from reference TRBV3-1 and TRBJ1-6, the complete variable domain reads DTAVSQTPKYLVTQMGNDKSIKCEQNLGHDTMYWYKQDSKKFLKIMFSYNNKELIINETVPNRFSPKSPDKAHLNLHINSLELGDSAVYFCASSQVQTDSPLHFGNGTRLTVT.

This clonotype was counted only a few times. The chain couples TRBV14 to TRBJ2-1, with TRBD2 matching 11 bases. The V segment lost 2 bases and the J segment 0 bases; nucleotides outside the gene matches: 6. The CDR3 covers 18 residues. Germline CDR1 and CDR2: SGHDN and FVKESK. CDR3 in DNA: TGTGCCAGCAGCCAATCGGGACTAGCGGCTTCCTCCTACAATGAGCAGTTCTTC. Protein product: CASSQSGLAASSYNEQFF. Full variable domain (missing parts from reference TRBV14 and TRBJ2-1): EAGVTQFPSHSVIEKGQTVTLRCDPISGHDNLYWYRRVMGKEIKFLLHFVKESKQDESGMPNNRFLAERTGGTYSTLKVQPAELEDSGVYFCASSQSGLAASSYNEQFFGPGTRLTVL.

This chain uses TRBV12-3 or TRBV12-4 with TRBJ2-5, with 9 bases that match TRBD1. There are 15 residues in the CDR3. The V and J ends lost 1 base and 2 bases, in that order; junction bases with no gene match: 2. The CDR3 nucleotides read TGTGCCAGCAGTTTAGAGGACAGGGGACAAGAGACCCAGTACTTC. Its translation: CASSLEDRGQETQYF.

This clonotype has a handful of counts. The chain combines TRBV13 with TRBJ2-1; the match to TRBD2 covers 10 bases. This CDR3 is 16 amino acids long. V lost 4 bases to trimming and J lost 2 bases; unmatched junction nucleotides: 5. The germline gives CDR1 PRHDT, CDR2 FYEKMQ (reference sequence). CDR3 DNA: TGTGCCAGCAGCTCACTAGCGGGGCCCGCCTACAATGAGCAGTTCTTC. Translating it yields CASSSLAGPAYNEQFF.

A remark on this clonotype: This may come from a read error, since a much larger clone is one base off. This chain joins TRBV13 and TRBJ2-7; D gene uncertain. The length of the CDR3 is 14 residues. Germline V gene sequence: CDR1 PRHDT, CDR2 FYEKMQ (reference sequence). CDR3 DNA sequence: TGTGTCAGCAGCCCCCCCGACAACTCCTACGAGCAGTACTTC. It encodes CVSSPPDNSYEQYF.

A few counts support this clonotype. This chain uses TRBV6-5 with TRBJ1-2; D may be TRBD1 (6 bases). This CDR3 is 14 amino acids long. Germline V CDR1 and CDR2: MNHEY, SVGAGI. With 5 bases removed from V and 2 bases from J, the gap between germline ends came to 12 bases. The CDR3 region has the DNA TGTGCCAGCAGTCCGGGGACAATAAACTATGGCTACACCTTC. Amino acid sequence: CASSPGTINYGYTF.

V and J are TRBV20-1 and TRBJ1-1; no firm D call. Germline CDR1 is DFQATT and CDR2 is SNEGSKA (reference sequence). V lost 5 bases, J lost 0 bases, and 7 bases lay in between. The CDR3 extends over 12 amino acids. Here the CDR3 reads CSAWTVNTEAFF. For the CDR3, the DNA is TGCAGTGCTTGGACGGTGAACACTGAAGCTTTCTTT.

Notes on this clonotype: At one end the junction does not follow the germline gene, possibly because of a read error. J is TRBJ1-4 and V is TRBV30, with a tentative D call TRBD1 (5 bases). This CDR3 comprises 15 residues. CDR1 is GTSNPN and CDR2 is SVGIG in the germline V gene (reference sequence). DNA of the CDR3: TGTGCCTGGATGGAAGGGGTCTCAACTAATGAAAAGCTGTTTTTT. It codes for CAWMEGVSTNEKLFF.

The chain combines TRBV9 with TRBJ1-1; possibly TRBD1 for D (6 bases). The CDR3 has 13 amino acids. V was cut by 0 bases and J by 8 bases, with 11 bases left in between. Per the germline V gene, CDR1 is SGDLS and CDR2 is YYNGEE. Written as DNA, the CDR3 is TGTGCCAGCAGCGTAGGTCCGGGACAAGAAGCTTTCTTT. Its protein is CASSVGPGQEAFF.

The table lists this clonotype with many counts. Compared with germline, one end of the junction differs, possibly owing to a read error. This sequence joins TRBV9 and TRBJ2-3; D tentatively fits TRBD1 or TRBD2 (5 bases each). The germline V gene encodes CDR1 SGDLS and CDR2 YYNGEE. The CDR3 is 13 residues long. The CDR3 spells CASSVEGTDTQYF. As DNA, the CDR3 is TGCGCCAGCAGCGTAGAGGGGACAGATACGCAGTATTTT.

The chain recombines TRBV6-1 with TRBJ2-3, with D possibly called TRBD1 or TRBD2 (5 bases each). Germline-derived CDR1 and CDR2 are MNHNS and SASEGT. Trimming removed 5 bases from V and 0 bases from J, with 21 bases in between. The CDR3 has 18 residues. The CDR3 DNA is TGTGCCAGCAGTCGCACGGGACGGATGGTTCCGAGCACAGATACGCAGTATTTT. Amino acid sequence: CASSRTGRMVPSTDTQYF.

This clonotype was observed a few times. V is TRBV5-1 and J is TRBJ2-1; 8 bases line up with TRBD1. CDR1 is SGHRS, CDR2 YFSETQ, per germline. The V and J ends lost 2 bases and 5 bases, in that order; junction bases with no gene match: 3. The CDR3 has 14 amino acids. The CDR3, as DNA: TGCGCCAGCAGCTTAGCGACAGGGGACAATGAGCAGTTCTTC. It specifies CASSLATGDNEQFF. Supplemented by reference TRBV5-1 and TRBJ2-1, the full variable domain reads KAGVTQTPRYLIKTRGQQVTLSCSPISGHRSVSWYQQTPGQGLQFLFEYFSETQRNKGNFPGRFSGRQFSNSRSEMNVSTLELGDSALYLCASSLATGDNEQFFGPGTRLTVL.